The clone carrying this T cell receptor beta chain was detected only a few times. The data were taken from a study of OX40 agonist ivuxolimab in advanced cancers. Looked up from germline, CDR1 is SGHRS and CDR2 is YFSETQ. The CDR3 covers 13 residues. Trimming removed 1 base from V and 2 bases from J, with 6 bases in between. Clones were sequenced by immunoSEQ multiplex PCR, and TCRdb holds only the in-frame ones, with some missing. Of around 46,000 clones in the sample, around 77% were seen once. Sequenced material: CD4+ or CD8+ T cells sorted from blood, taken in a trial of the OX40 agonist ivuxolimab. The chain employs TRBV5-1 and TRBJ2-5; D possibly corresponds to TRBD1 (6 bases). This TCR came from an adult with an advanced solid tumor such as melanoma, head and neck, liver or kidney cancer. The CDR3 nucleotides read TGCGCCAGCAGCTTGCAGGGGCAAGAGACCCAGTACTTC. Its protein is CASSLQGQETQYF.